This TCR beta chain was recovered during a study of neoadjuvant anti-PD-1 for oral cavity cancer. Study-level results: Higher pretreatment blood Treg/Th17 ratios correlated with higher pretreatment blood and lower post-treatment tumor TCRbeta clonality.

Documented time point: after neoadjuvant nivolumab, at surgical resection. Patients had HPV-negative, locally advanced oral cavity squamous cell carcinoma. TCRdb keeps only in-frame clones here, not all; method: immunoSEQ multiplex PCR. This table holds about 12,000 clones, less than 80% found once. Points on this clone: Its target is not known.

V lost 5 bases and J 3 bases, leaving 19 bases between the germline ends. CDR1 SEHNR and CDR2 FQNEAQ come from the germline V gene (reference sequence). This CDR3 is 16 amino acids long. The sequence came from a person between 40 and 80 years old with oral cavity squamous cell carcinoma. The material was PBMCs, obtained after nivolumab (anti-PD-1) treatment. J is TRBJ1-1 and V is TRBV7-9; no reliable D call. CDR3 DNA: TGTGCCAGCAGCAAAGGACGGATTACTGGGGACACTGAAGCTTTCTTT. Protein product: CASSKGRITGDTEAFF.